These T cell receptor beta chains were read from a single sample in a study of T cells in Graves' hyperthyroidism and ophthalmopathy. A single record per CDR3 protein comes from TCRdb applying MiXCR to the multiplex PCR reads. This table holds approximately 510,000 distinct CDR3 sequences, 46% found once. Sequenced material: peripheral blood or thyroid tissue (not recorded which). The receptors shown here come from an adult woman with Graves' disease, either hyperthyroidism or ophthalmopathy (not recorded which). CDR3s include the opening cysteine and the closing phenylalanine or tryptophan. Each record gives: J gene, V gene, CDR3 protein.

J gene: TRBJ2-7
V gene: TRBV11-1
CDR3 protein: CASSFVGSSYEQYF

J gene: TRBJ1-5
V gene: TRBV10-3
CDR3 protein: CAIRGGQGFQPQHF

J gene: TRBJ1-1
V gene: TRBV10-3
CDR3 protein: CAIGREVTTEAFF

J gene: TRBJ1-2
V gene: TRBV10-3
CDR3 protein: CAISRGQGYGYTF

J gene: TRBJ2-7
V gene: TRBV4-1
CDR3 protein: CASSHPGRRSYEQYF

J gene: TRBJ1-2
V gene: TRBV6-5
CDR3 protein: CASSWTAFRYGYTF

J gene: TRBJ1-6
V gene: TRBV6-5
CDR3 protein: CASRDTYNSPLHF

J gene: TRBJ2-2
V gene: TRBV5-5
CDR3 protein: CASSRLNTGELFF

J gene: TRBJ1-1
V gene: TRBV20-1
CDR3 protein: CSADRTGSNTEAFF

J gene: TRBJ2-7
V gene: TRBV6-5
CDR3 protein: CASTRPAGLAAVLYEQYF

J gene: TRBJ2-5
V gene: TRBV25-1
CDR3 protein: CASSGLQFRVEGRLQETQYF

J gene: TRBJ2-7
V gene: TRBV7-8
CDR3 protein: CASSSKQGHYGYEQYF

J gene: TRBJ2-7
V gene: TRBV19
CDR3 protein: CASSPRPGLARHEQYF

J gene: TRBJ2-7
V gene: TRBV29-1
CDR3 protein: CTVQSRDRDYEQYF

J gene: TRBJ2-7
V gene: TRBV19
CDR3 protein: CASSSTGEVEQYF

J gene: TRBJ1-2
V gene: TRBV5-6
CDR3 protein: CASSISSNYGYTF

J gene: TRBJ1-4
V gene: TRBV30
CDR3 protein: CAWSGTGGKLFF

J gene: TRBJ1-6
V gene: TRBV6-1
CDR3 protein: CASRGTEVYSPLHF

J gene: TRBJ1-2
V gene: TRBV10-2
CDR3 protein: CATRGNPGYTF

J gene: TRBJ1-4
V gene: TRBV5-1
CDR3 protein: CASSLARRSEKLFF

J gene: TRBJ2-5
V gene: TRBV6-1
CDR3 protein: CASSPQGLGETQYF

J gene: TRBJ1-6
V gene: TRBV7-6
CDR3 protein: CASSPDHTSPLHF

J gene: TRBJ1-2
V gene: TRBV19
CDR3 protein: CASTSRQGARYGYTF

J gene: TRBJ1-6
V gene: TRBV2
CDR3 protein: CASSETRDRNSPLHF

J gene: TRBJ1-5
V gene: TRBV2
CDR3 protein: CASSETPQGEQHF

J gene: TRBJ1-5
V gene: TRBV7-2
CDR3 protein: CASSLRSGEQPQHF

J gene: TRBJ2-5
V gene: TRBV20-1
CDR3 protein: CSAAGTSGLQETQYF

J gene: TRBJ1-6
V gene: TRBV10-3
CDR3 protein: CAISVDRANSPLHF

J gene: TRBJ1-5
V gene: TRBV10-3
CDR3 protein: CATSDLADQPQHF

J gene: TRBJ1-2
V gene: TRBV15
CDR3 protein: CATSRAGINYGYTF